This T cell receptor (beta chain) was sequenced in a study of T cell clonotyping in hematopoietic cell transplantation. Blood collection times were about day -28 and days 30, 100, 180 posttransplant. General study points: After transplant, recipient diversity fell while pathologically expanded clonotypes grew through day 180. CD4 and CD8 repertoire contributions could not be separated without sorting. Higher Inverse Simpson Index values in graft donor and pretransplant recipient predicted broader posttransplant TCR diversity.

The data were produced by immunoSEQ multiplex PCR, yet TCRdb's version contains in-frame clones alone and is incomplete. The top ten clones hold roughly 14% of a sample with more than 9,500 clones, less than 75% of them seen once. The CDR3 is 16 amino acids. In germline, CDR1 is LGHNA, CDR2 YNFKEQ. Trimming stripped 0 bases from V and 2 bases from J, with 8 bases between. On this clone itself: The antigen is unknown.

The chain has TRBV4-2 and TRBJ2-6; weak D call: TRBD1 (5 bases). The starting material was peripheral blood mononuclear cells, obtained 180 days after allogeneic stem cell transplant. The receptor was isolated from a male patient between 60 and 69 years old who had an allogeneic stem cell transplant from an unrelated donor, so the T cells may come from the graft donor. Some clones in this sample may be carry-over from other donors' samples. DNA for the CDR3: TGTGCCAGCAGCCAAGATGAAGGGGCTGGGGCCAACGTCCTGACTTTC. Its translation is CASSQDEGAGANVLTF.